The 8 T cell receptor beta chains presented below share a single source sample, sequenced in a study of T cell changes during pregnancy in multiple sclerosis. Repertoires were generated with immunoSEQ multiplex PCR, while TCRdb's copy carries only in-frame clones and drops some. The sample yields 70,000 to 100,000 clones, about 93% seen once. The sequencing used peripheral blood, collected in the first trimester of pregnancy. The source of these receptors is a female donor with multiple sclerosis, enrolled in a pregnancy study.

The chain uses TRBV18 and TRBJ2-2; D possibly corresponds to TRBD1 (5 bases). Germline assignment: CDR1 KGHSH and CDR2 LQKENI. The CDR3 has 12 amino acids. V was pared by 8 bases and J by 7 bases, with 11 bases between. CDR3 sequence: CASGRGSGELFF. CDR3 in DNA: TGTGCCAGCGGAAGGGGCAGCGGGGAGCTGTTTTTT.

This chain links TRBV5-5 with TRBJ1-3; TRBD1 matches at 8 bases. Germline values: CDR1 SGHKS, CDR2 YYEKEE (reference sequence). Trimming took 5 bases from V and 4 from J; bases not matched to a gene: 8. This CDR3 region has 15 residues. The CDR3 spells CASSRLQGVGNTIYF. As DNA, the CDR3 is TGTGCCAGCAGTCGTTTACAGGGGGTCGGAAACACCATATATTTT. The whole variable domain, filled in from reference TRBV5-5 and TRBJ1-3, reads DAGVTQSPTHLIKTRGQQVTLRCSPISGHKSVSWYQQVLGQGPQFIFQYYEKEERGRGNFPDRFSARQFPNYSSELNVNALLLGDSALYLCASSRLQGVGNTIYFGEGSWLTVV.

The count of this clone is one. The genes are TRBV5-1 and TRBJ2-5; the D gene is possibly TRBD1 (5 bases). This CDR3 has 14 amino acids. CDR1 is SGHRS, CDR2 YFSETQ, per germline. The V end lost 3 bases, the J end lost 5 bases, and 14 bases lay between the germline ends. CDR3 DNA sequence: TGCGCCAGCAGCTATGGTAGGGGTTCGGAGACCCAGTACTTC. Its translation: CASSYGRGSETQYF.

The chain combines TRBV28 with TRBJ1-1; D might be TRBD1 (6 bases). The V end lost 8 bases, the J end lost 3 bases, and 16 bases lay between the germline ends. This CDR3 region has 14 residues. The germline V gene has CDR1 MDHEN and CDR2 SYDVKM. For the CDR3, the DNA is TGTGCCAGCGAGGGGGGGCGCGTTGACACTGAAGCTTTCTTT. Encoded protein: CASEGGRVDTEAFF.

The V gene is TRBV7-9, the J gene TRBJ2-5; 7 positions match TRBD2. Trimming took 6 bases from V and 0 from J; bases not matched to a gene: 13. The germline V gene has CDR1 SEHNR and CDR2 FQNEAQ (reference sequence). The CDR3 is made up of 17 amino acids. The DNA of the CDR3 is TGTGCCAGCAGACCCCGTGAGGGGCGGGGGTACCAAGAGACCCAGTACTTC. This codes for CASRPREGRGYQETQYF.

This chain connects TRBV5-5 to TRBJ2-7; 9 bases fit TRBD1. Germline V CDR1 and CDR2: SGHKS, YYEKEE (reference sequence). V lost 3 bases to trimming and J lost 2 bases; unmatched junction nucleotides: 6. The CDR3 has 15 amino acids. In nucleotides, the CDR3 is TGTGCCAGCAGCTCTACCGGGACAGGGACCTACGAGCAGTACTTC. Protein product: CASSSTGTGTYEQYF.

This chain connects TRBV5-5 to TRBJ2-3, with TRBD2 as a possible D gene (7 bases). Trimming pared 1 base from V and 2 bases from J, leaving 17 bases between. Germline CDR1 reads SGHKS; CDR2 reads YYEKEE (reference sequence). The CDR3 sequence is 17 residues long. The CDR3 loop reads CASSLRGGHSTTDTQYF. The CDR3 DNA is TGTGCCAGCAGCTTGAGGGGGGGCCACTCCACCACAGATACGCAGTATTTT.

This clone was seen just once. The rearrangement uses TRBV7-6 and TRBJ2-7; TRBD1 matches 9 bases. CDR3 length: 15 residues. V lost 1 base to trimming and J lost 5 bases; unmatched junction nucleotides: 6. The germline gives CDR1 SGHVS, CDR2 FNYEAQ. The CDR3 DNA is TGTGCCAGCAGCTTAGTGGGACAGGGAATAAACGAGCAGTACTTC. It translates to CASSLVGQGINEQYF.